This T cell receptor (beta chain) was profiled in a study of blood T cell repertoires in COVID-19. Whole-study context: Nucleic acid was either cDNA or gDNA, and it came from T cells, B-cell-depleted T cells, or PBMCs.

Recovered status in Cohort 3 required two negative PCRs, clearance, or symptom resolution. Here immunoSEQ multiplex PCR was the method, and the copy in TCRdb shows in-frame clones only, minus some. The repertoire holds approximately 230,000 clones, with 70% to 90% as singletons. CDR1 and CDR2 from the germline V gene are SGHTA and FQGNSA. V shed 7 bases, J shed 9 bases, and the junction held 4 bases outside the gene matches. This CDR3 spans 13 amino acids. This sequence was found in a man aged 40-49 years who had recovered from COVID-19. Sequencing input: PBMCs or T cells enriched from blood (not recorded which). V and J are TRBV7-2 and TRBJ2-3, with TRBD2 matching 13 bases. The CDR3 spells CASTGLAGHTQYF. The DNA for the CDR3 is TGTGCCAGCACGGGACTAGCGGGGCACACGCAGTATTTT.